One and the same sample provided the 10 T cell receptor beta chains below, sequenced in a study of blood T cell repertoires in COVID-19. Clones were sequenced by immunoSEQ multiplex PCR, and TCRdb holds only the in-frame ones, with some missing. The sample has about 250,000 clones, approximately 85% seen once. The specimen sequenced was PBMCs or T cells enriched from blood (not recorded which). The source is a woman in her forties or fifties with acute COVID-19.

The V and J genes are TRBV19 and TRBJ1-6; 7 positions agree with TRBD1. V shed 5 bases and J 5 bases; nucleotides not matched to a gene: 6. Germline V gives CDR1 LNHDA, CDR2 SQIVND (reference sequence). CDR3 length: 15 amino acids. CDR3 DNA: TGTGCCAGTAGTGACGACAGGGAGGATAATTCACCCCTCCACTTT. Amino acid sequence: CASSDDREDNSPLHF.

The rearrangement links TRBV7-8 to TRBJ1-2; 9 bases are shared with TRBD1. The V gene end was trimmed by 2 bases and the J gene end by 5 bases; junction bases not matched to a gene: 3. Germline CDR1 and CDR2: SGHVS and FQNEAQ. The CDR3 is made up of 14 amino acids. CDR3 residues: CASSLRDREYGYTF. CDR3 nucleotides: TGTGCCAGCAGCTTAAGGGACAGGGAGTATGGCTACACCTTC.

The chain links TRBV11-3 to TRBJ2-2; TRBD2 matches at 9 bases. Trimming cost V 5 bases and J 0 bases; bases outside gene matches: 4. Germline V CDR1 and CDR2: SGHNT, YENEEA. The CDR3 covers 16 residues. The chain's CDR3 is CASSPQRGANTGELFF. The CDR3 DNA reads as TGTGCCAGCAGCCCCCAGCGGGGGGCGAACACCGGGGAGCTGTTTTTT.

The rearrangement joins TRBV9 to TRBJ2-1; a possible D gene is TRBD1 (6 bases). This CDR3 comprises 12 residues. Germline CDR1 is SGDLS and CDR2 is YYNGEE. Deletions cut 0 bases from V and 11 bases from J, with 9 bases between. CDR3 residues: CASSVEGTKQFF. As DNA, the CDR3 is TGTGCCAGCAGCGTAGAGGGGACAAAGCAGTTCTTC.

DNA of the CDR3: TGTGCCAGTAGTATAGGGGGCAGGGCAAGTGGTAGCAATCAGCCCCAGCATTTT. It encodes CASSIGGRASGSNQPQHF. V usage is TRBV19 and J usage is TRBJ1-5, with a weak D call TRBD1 (5 bases). Between the trimmed V and J ends, which lost 1 base and 0 bases, there was a span of 16 bases. The CDR3 has 18 residues. From germline, CDR1 is LNHDA and CDR2 SQIVND (reference sequence).

The genes are TRBV19 and TRBJ1-1, with D possibly being TRBD1 (6 bases). The CDR3 sequence is 13 residues long. Trimming took 5 bases from V and 8 from J, leaving 15 bases between them. In germline, CDR1 is LNHDA, CDR2 SQIVND (reference sequence). The CDR3 bases are TGTGCCAGTAGTCCCCGGGACATAGTCGAAGCTTTCTTT. Its protein is CASSPRDIVEAFF.

The chain carries TRBV5-1 and TRBJ2-2, with a weak D call TRBD1 (6 bases). The CDR3 has 15 residues. V gave up 1 base and J gave up 5 bases, with 12 bases separating them. CDR1 is SGHRS, CDR2 YFSETQ, per germline. The CDR3 sequence: CASSLLAGVTGELFF. The CDR3 DNA reads as TGCGCCAGCAGCTTGTTGGCAGGGGTGACCGGGGAGCTGTTTTTT. Full variable domain (outside the CDR3, taken from reference TRBV5-1 and TRBJ2-2): KAGVTQTPRYLIKTRGQQVTLSCSPISGHRSVSWYQQTPGQGLQFLFEYFSETQRNKGNFPGRFSGRQFSNSRSEMNVSTLELGDSALYLCASSLLAGVTGELFFGEGSRLTVL.

V and J are TRBV28 and TRBJ2-7, with TRBD2 identical over 7 bases. Germline V gene lookup returns CDR1 MDHEN and CDR2 SYDVKM. J lost 2 bases, V lost 6 bases, and 7 bases had no gene match. The CDR3 sequence is 14 residues long. The CDR3 spells CASSRVGGAYEQYF. CDR3 sequence (DNA): TGTGCCAGCAGCCGGGTTGGGGGGGCCTACGAGCAGTACTTC.

The chain couples TRBV5-6 to TRBJ2-3; TRBD2 agrees at 13 bases. Germline trimming cut 2 bases from V and 5 bases from J; bases unmatched to any gene: 8. The germline CDR1 and CDR2 sequences are SGHDT and YYEEEE. The CDR3 spans 17 residues. CDR3 in DNA: TGTGCCAGCAGCTTCACTAGCGGGGGGGCCCCGAAAGATACGCAGTATTTT. As protein: CASSFTSGGAPKDTQYF.

This chain links TRBV5-1 with TRBJ1-5; tentatively, D is TRBD1 (5 bases). Germline lookup yields CDR1 SGHRS and CDR2 YFSETQ. Trimming took off 4 bases at V and 9 bases at J, with 14 bases between the two ends. This CDR3 has 13 residues. CDR3 sequence reads: CASSPGQGGPQHF. The CDR3 DNA reads as TGCGCCAGCAGCCCGGGTCAGGGTGGGCCCCAGCATTTT. Looking up the rest from reference TRBV5-1 and TRBJ1-5 gives the full variable domain: KAGVTQTPRYLIKTRGQQVTLSCSPISGHRSVSWYQQTPGQGLQFLFEYFSETQRNKGNFPGRFSGRQFSNSRSEMNVSTLELGDSALYLCASSPGQGGPQHFGDGTRLSIL.